These 3 T cell receptor beta chains were all obtained from the same sample, sequenced in a study of monozygotic twins with inflammatory bowel disease. TCRdb reanalyzed the 5' RACE reads, giving one entry per CDR3 protein sequence and no DNA. The repertoire table contains 420,000 or so distinct CDR3 sequences. Sequencing was done on a sample of blood. The receptors originated from a human donor with ulcerative colitis or Crohn's disease, or a healthy co-twin of an affected twin (not recorded which).

The V call is TRBV7-2, the J call TRBJ1-3; TCRdb names TRBD1, which stays unverified in the absence of DNA. The CDR3 length is 15 residues. The germline gives CDR1 SGHTA, CDR2 FQGNSA. CDR3 residues: CASSPGGGAGNTIYF.

The V gene is TRBV7-9, the J gene TRBJ2-1; TCRdb designates TRBD1, a call that cannot be tested without DNA. There are 16 residues in the CDR3. Germline V CDR1 and CDR2: SEHNR, FQNEAQ (reference sequence). CDR3: CASSLDPGQGDNEQFF.

The chain recombines TRBV3-1 with TRBJ2-3; TCRdb's assignment of TRBD1 cannot be checked, as there is no DNA. Germline CDR1 and CDR2: LGHDT and YNNKEL (reference sequence). CDR3 length: 20 amino acids. CDR3 protein: CASSQGAGWDTTSVTDTQYF.